The clone carrying this TCR beta chain was seen only once. The antigen remains unidentified. The data were obtained in a study of shared clonotypes between healthy human individuals. The CDR3 consists of 12 residues. Germline V gene lookup returns CDR1 SGHRS and CDR2 YFSETQ. The V and J ends lost 4 bases and 5 bases respectively, with 10 bases between them. Only in-frame clones appear in the TCRdb table, and some are missing; sequencing was by immunoSEQ multiplex PCR. The table lists approximately 2.1 million clones, about 92% of them singletons. General observations from the study: Non-shared clonotypes were found to have lower generation probabilities than the clonotypes that were shared by all four of the sorted-subset donors. What limited the represented genetic and exposure-history diversity was the small number of donors.

The rearrangement links TRBV5-1 to TRBJ2-7; possibly TRBD1 for D (6 bases). The source is a man in his late teens or twenties in good health. Some clones in this sample may be carry-over from other donors' samples. The sequenced sample was naive CD4+ T cells from PBMCs. Subset here: CD45RA+ positively selected. The CDR3 protein is CASSVQGNEQYF. In DNA form, the CDR3 reads TGCGCCAGCAGCGTACAGGGTAACGAGCAGTACTTC.